Below are 24 T cell receptor beta chains sequenced from a single sample in a study of sequential checkpoint blockade in melanoma. This sample's treatment: randomized to nivolumab then ipilimumab (arm A) or the reverse (arm B). Libraries were prepared by immunoSEQ multiplex PCR; TCRdb keeps only in-frame clonotypes and omits some of them. Of about 11,000 clones in the sample, around 28% were seen once. Sequenced material: tumor tissue (inferred from file names), taken from a patient given nivolumab and ipilimumab in sequence. These receptors were taken from a human donor with melanoma.

This chain connects TRBV6-8 to TRBJ1-3, with D maybe TRBD1 (6 bases). Trimming removed 5 bases from V and 4 bases from J, with 12 bases in between. This CDR3 is 14 amino acids long. The germline V gene encodes CDR1 MNHGY and CDR2 SAAAGT. The CDR3: CASSGTGRGNTIYF. For the CDR3, the DNA is TGTGCCAGCAGTGGCACAGGGAGAGGAAACACCATATATTTT.

This clone was seen a few times. The J gene is TRBJ2-2, the V gene TRBV27; a possible D gene is TRBD1 (5 bases). This CDR3 has 16 residues. With 3 bases removed from V and 0 bases from J, the gap between germline ends came to 11 bases. CDR1 MNHEY and CDR2 SMNVEV come from the germline V gene (reference sequence). The CDR3 bases are TGTGCCAGCAGTTTCACAGGATTCGCGAACACCGGGGAGCTGTTTTTT. It encodes CASSFTGFANTGELFF.

The gene calls are TRBV19 and TRBJ2-7; 9 bases line up with TRBD1. J lost 3 bases, V lost 4 bases, and 4 bases had no gene match. Germline V CDR1 and CDR2: LNHDA, SQIVND (reference sequence). The CDR3 is 14 amino acids. CDR3 amino acids: CASSTGTGSYEQYF. CDR3 in DNA: TGTGCCAGTAGTACCGGGACAGGGAGCTACGAGCAGTACTTC.

The sample holds a few counts of this clone. The chain employs TRBV11-3 and TRBJ2-1; perhaps D is TRBD1 or TRBD2 (5 bases each). Germline V CDR1 and CDR2: SGHNT, YENEEA. V was pared by 3 bases and J by 15 bases, with 21 bases between. This CDR3 is 14 amino acids long. CDR3 sequence reads: CASSLGLSGRHSFF. For the CDR3, the DNA is TGTGCCAGCAGCTTGGGCCTTTCGGGACGGCACTCGTTCTTC.

V gene TRBV18 combines with J gene TRBJ1-2; D gene unclear. The CDR3 spans 14 residues. V was shortened by 6 bases and J by 4 bases, with 15 bases between the two germline ends. Per germline, CDR1 KGHSH and CDR2 LQKENI. The CDR3, as DNA: TGTGCCAGCTCTCTGGACGGAAACTTCTATGGCTACACCTTC. This codes for CASSLDGNFYGYTF. The entire variable domain, with the rest obtained from reference TRBV18 and TRBJ1-2, is as follows: NAGVMQNPRHLVRRRGQEARLRCSPMKGHSHVYWYRQLPEEGLKFMVYLQKENIIDESGMPKERFSAEFPKEGPSILRIQQVVRGDSAAYFCASSLDGNFYGYTFGSGTRLTVV.

This CDR3 reads CASSAGEGPYGYTF. The CDR3 nucleotides read TGTGCCAGCAGTGCCGGTGAGGGGCCCTATGGCTACACCTTC. V gene TRBV28 combines with J gene TRBJ1-2, with D perhaps matching TRBD1 (5 bases). The germline V gene encodes CDR1 MDHEN and CDR2 SYDVKM. The CDR3 spans 14 residues. Trimming took off 5 bases at V and 4 bases at J, with 14 bases between the two ends.

Many counts were recorded for this clone. The CDR3 region has the DNA TGTGCCAGCAGCTCACAAACAGGGGGGGGGCAGCCCCAGCATTTT. Residues: CASSSQTGGGQPQHF. V usage is TRBV11-3 and J usage is TRBJ1-5; 8 bases map to TRBD1. Germline CDR1 reads SGHNT; CDR2 reads YENEEA. The CDR3 covers 15 residues. Germline trimming cut 4 bases from V and 7 bases from J; bases unmatched to any gene: 9.

This clone turned up a few times. The genes are TRBV6-8 and TRBJ1-1; 9 nucleotides agree with TRBD1. The CDR3 length is 13 residues. Germline CDR1 reads MNHGY; CDR2 reads SAAAGT. Trimming took 4 bases from V and 5 from J; bases not matched to a gene: 2. In nucleotides, the CDR3 is TGTGCCAGCAGTTCGACAGGGGGGACTGAAGCTTTCTTT. The encoded protein is CASSSTGGTEAFF.

In its sample, this clone was seen a few times. The chain has TRBV23-1 and TRBJ2-7; D is possibly TRBD2 (5 bases). TRBV23-1 is an open reading frame whose function is uncertain. This CDR3 comprises 13 residues. V was trimmed by 6 bases and J by 0 bases, leaving 9 bases between them. The chain's CDR3 is CASSFRGSYEQYF. The CDR3 nucleotides are TGCGCCAGCAGCTTCCGGGGCTCCTACGAGCAGTACTTC.

This clone turned up a few times. The chain links TRBV11-3 to TRBJ1-3, with D maybe TRBD1 (6 bases). CDR3 length equals 15 residues. Looked up from germline, CDR1 is SGHNT and CDR2 is YENEEA. V gave up 2 bases and J gave up 1 base, with 9 bases separating them. As DNA, the CDR3 is TGTGCCAGCAGCTTAAACAGGGATTCTGGAAACACCATATATTTT. Encoded protein: CASSLNRDSGNTIYF.

Many counts were recorded for this clone. The J gene is TRBJ2-3, the V gene TRBV7-6; D possibly uses TRBD1 or TRBD2 (6 bases each). Between the trimmed V and J ends, which lost 0 bases and 11 bases, there was a span of 15 bases. CDR3 length: 14 residues. CDR1 and CDR2 from the germline V gene are SGHVS and FNYEAQ. CDR3 loop: CASSLAGGERMQYF. The CDR3 nucleotides are TGTGCCAGCAGCTTAGCCGGGGGCGAGAGGATGCAGTATTTT.

This clone was seen a handful of times. The V gene is TRBV9, the J gene TRBJ2-7; a possible D gene is TRBD2 (5 bases). The V gene lost 4 bases and the J gene lost 10 bases, with 18 bases spanning the gap. Germline-derived CDR1 and CDR2 are SGDLS and YYNGEE. The CDR3 runs 13 residues. The CDR3 DNA is TGTGCCAGCAGCTCTGGCGATCGGGAACATCAGTACTTC. This codes for CASSSGDREHQYF.

The chain recombines TRBV30 with TRBJ2-7; 9 nucleotides agree with TRBD1. V gave up 3 bases and J gave up 0 bases; unmatched junction bases: 3. Germline CDR1 and CDR2: GTSNPN and SVGIG (reference sequence). This CDR3 contains 14 residues. In DNA form, the CDR3 reads TGTGCCTGGAGGGGACAGGGCCGCTCCTACGAGCAGTACTTC. This codes for CAWRGQGRSYEQYF.

This clone was seen many times. The chain joins TRBV4-1 to TRBJ1-5; 7 bases are a match to TRBD1. Losses at the gene ends were 0 bases for V and 8 bases for J; bases not matched to a gene: 4. The CDR3 has 14 residues. Germline CDR1 MGHRA, CDR2 YSYEKL. CDR3 DNA: TGCGCCAGCAGCCAAGACAGGGGGTGGGAGCCCCAGCATTTT. Amino acid sequence: CASSQDRGWEPQHF.

The rearrangement uses TRBV1 and TRBJ2-6; no DNA check was done on the table's D call, TRBD1. TRBV1 is designated a pseudogene. The CDR3 is 17 amino acids. The CDR3 sequence is CTSSWGCLCTRANVLTF. The CDR3 region has the DNA TGCACCAGCAGCTGGGGCTGTTTGTGCACTCGGGCCAACGTCCTGACTTTC.

The J gene is TRBJ1-1, the V gene TRBV12-5; a weak D match, TRBD1 (6 bases). From germline, CDR1 is LGHNT and CDR2 FRNRAP. The CDR3 spans 13 residues. The V and J ends lost 6 bases and 0 bases respectively, with 8 bases between them. This chain's CDR3 is CASGGQLNTEAFF. The CDR3 DNA reads TGTGCTAGTGGAGGACAGCTGAACACTGAAGCTTTCTTT. Filled out from reference TRBV12-5 and TRBJ1-1, the complete variable domain reads DARVTQTPRHKVTEMGQEVTMRCQPILGHNTVFWYRQTMMQGLELLAYFRNRAPLDDSGMPKDRFSAEMPDATLATLKIQPSEPRDSAVYFCASGGQLNTEAFFGQGTRLTVV.

This clone rates as large (0.1 to 1%). J is TRBJ2-1 and V is TRBV10-2; 9 nucleotides align to TRBD2. Germline V gene data show CDR1 as WSHSY and CDR2 as SAAADI. Trimming at V came to 2 bases and at J to 6 bases, leaving 8 bases not matched to a gene. The CDR3 is 16 amino acids. The chain's CDR3 is CASSEPLAGGSNEQFF. CDR3 nucleotides: TGCGCCAGCAGTGAGCCCCTGGCGGGGGGGAGCAATGAGCAGTTCTTC.

This clone was detected only a few times. This chain uses TRBV6-8 with TRBJ2-7; tentative D call: TRBD1 (5 bases). This CDR3 contains 12 residues. Germline values: CDR1 MNHGY, CDR2 SAAAGT. V was pared by 8 bases and J by 0 bases, with 8 bases between. In DNA form, the CDR3 reads TGTGCCAGCTGGGGCAGCTCCTACGAGCAGTACTTC. It codes for CASWGSSYEQYF.

The V call is TRBV11-3, the J call TRBJ2-2; 10 bases are a match to TRBD1. V lost 5 bases, J lost 6 bases, and 6 bases stayed unmatched. The length of the CDR3 is 15 residues. CDR1 SGHNT and CDR2 YENEEA come from the germline V gene. The CDR3 reads CASSERDRGPGELFF. DNA of the CDR3: TGTGCCAGCAGCGAGCGGGACAGGGGTCCCGGGGAGCTGTTTTTT.

This clone was seen a few times. The chain carries TRBV30 and TRBJ2-7; 7 positions agree with TRBD1. Germline V gene lookup returns CDR1 GTSNPN and CDR2 SVGIG (reference sequence). The ends lost 0 bases at V and 6 bases at J; junction bases unmatched: 5. The CDR3 is made up of 13 amino acids. The CDR3 sequence is CAWSVMAGGEQYF. In DNA, the CDR3 is TGTGCCTGGAGTGTAATGGCAGGGGGCGAGCAGTACTTC.

This clone turned up a few times. The genes are TRBV6-8 and TRBJ1-2; 9 bases align to TRBD1. CDR1 and CDR2 from the germline V gene are MNHGY and SAAAGT. Trimming took 4 bases from V and 5 from J; bases not matched to a gene: 5. This CDR3 region has 14 residues. This CDR3 reads CASSSGQGWYGYTF. For the CDR3, the DNA is TGTGCCAGCAGTTCCGGACAGGGGTGGTATGGCTACACCTTC.

In its sample, this clone was seen a few times. The rearrangement uses TRBV6-8 and TRBJ2-3; TRBD2 matches at 16 bases. This CDR3 is 16 amino acids long. Germline CDR1 MNHGY, CDR2 SAAAGT. The junction had 1 base not matched to a gene; V was cut back by 4 bases and J by 3 bases. The CDR3 loop reads CASSSGLAGGTDTQYF. The CDR3 coding sequence is TGTGCCAGCAGTTCGGGACTAGCGGGGGGGACAGATACGCAGTATTTT.

In this sample, this clone turned up a few times. The rearrangement links TRBV11-3 to TRBJ1-2; tentative D call: TRBD1 (5 bases). The CDR3 contains 14 residues. Trimming pared 4 bases from V and 8 bases from J, leaving 17 bases between. Germline CDR1 and CDR2: SGHNT and YENEEA. CDR3 sequence (DNA): TGTGCCAGCAGCTCCCCCAGGGACCTCCGCGGCTACACCTTC. The encoded protein is CASSSPRDLRGYTF. The variable domain in full, with the rest retrieved from reference TRBV11-3 and TRBJ1-2, is EAGVVQSPRYKIIEKKQPVAFWCNPISGHNTLYWYLQNLGQGPELLIRYENEEAVDDSQLPKDRFSAERLKGVDSTLKIQPAELGDSAVYLCASSSPRDLRGYTFGSGTRLTVV.

This clone was seen only a few times. The chain links TRBV19 to TRBJ1-4; the D gene is possibly TRBD1 (5 bases). V was shortened by 3 bases and J by 7 bases, with 6 bases between the two germline ends. Germline values: CDR1 LNHDA, CDR2 SQIVND (reference sequence). This CDR3 has 12 residues. The CDR3 DNA is TGTGCCAGTAGTATTGGGACTGAAAAACTGTTTTTT. This translates into CASSIGTEKLFF. The full variable domain, completed using reference TRBV19 and TRBJ1-4, is DGGITQSPKYLFRKEGQNVTLSCEQNLNHDAMYWYRQDPGQGLRLIYYSQIVNDFQKGDIAEGYSVSREKKESFPLTVTSAQKNPTAFYLCASSIGTEKLFFGSGTQLSVL.